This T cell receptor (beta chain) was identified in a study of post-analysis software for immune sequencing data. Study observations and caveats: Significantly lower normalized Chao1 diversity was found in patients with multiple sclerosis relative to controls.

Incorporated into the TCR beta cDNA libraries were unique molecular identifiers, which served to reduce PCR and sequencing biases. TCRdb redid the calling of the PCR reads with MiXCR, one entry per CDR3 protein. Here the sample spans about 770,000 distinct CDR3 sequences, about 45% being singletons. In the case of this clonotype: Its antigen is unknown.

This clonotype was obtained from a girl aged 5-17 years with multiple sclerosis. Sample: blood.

The DNA for the CDR3 is TGCGCCAGCAGCTCGGGACAGCCCCTGGATGGCTACACCTTC. This gives the protein CASSSGQPLDGYTF. The chain couples TRBV5-1 to TRBJ1-2; 7 bases map to TRBD1. The V gene end was trimmed by 3 bases and the J gene end by 6 bases; junction bases not matched to a gene: 8. This CDR3 is 14 amino acids long. Germline-derived CDR1 and CDR2 are SGHRS and YFSETQ.